This record covers a single T cell receptor (beta chain). The data belong to a study of blood T cell repertoires in COVID-19. CDR3 size: 12 residues. CDR1 MNHNS and CDR2 SASEGT come from the germline V gene. V lost 3 bases and J 1 base, leaving 3 bases between the germline ends. The repertoire was sequenced with immunoSEQ multiplex PCR; TCRdb's copy has only in-frame clones and lacks some. This table has 300,000 to 400,000 clones, less than 90% appearing once. The sequence was obtained from a woman in her 30s who had recovered from COVID-19. The chain links TRBV6-1 to TRBJ1-2; D unresolved. Sequencing was carried out using PBMCs or T cells enriched from blood (not recorded which). CDR3 region: CASSDHNYGYTF. Here the CDR3 DNA reads TGTGCCAGCAGTGACCATAACTATGGCTACACCTTC.